This T cell receptor (beta chain) was identified in a study of shared T cell receptors in the human thymus. Assay used: immunoSEQ multiplex PCR; TCRdb lists only in-frame clones, some missing. Of hundreds of thousands of clones in the sample, 88% are singletons; the top ten hold around 0.0099%. The germline V gene encodes CDR1 MNHNY and CDR2 SVGAGI (reference sequence). Trimming cost V 7 bases and J 2 bases; bases outside gene matches: 5. The CDR3 spans 14 residues. This sample also appeared in a second study, on human thymus T cells.

Input material: thymocytes. The gene calls are TRBV6-6 and TRBJ2-4, with 7 bases identical to TRBD1. This sequence originates from a boy under two years old with a congenital heart defect. The DNA of the CDR3 is TGTGCCAGCACCCTACAGGGGTCCAAAAACATTCAGTACTTC. It encodes CASTLQGSKNIQYF.